This is a list of T cell receptor beta chains from one sample in a study of persistence of HIV-infected CD4 T cells. Libraries were prepared by immunoSEQ multiplex PCR; TCRdb keeps only in-frame clonotypes and omits some of them. Of about 43,000 clones in the sample, about 90% were seen once. These TCRs' antigens remain unknown. Sequenced here: CD4+ T cells sorted from PBMCs after roughly 18-hour stimulation, sampled from a patient who received antiretroviral therapy. These receptors were obtained from an adult man with HIV who was CMV-seropositive. Each CDR3 is given with its conserved first and last residue. D genes are given only for firm matches. The size field is filled for only some rows; it gives once, few, many or a size class.

>.|.|TRBJ2-3|TRBV6-6
CASIDPRGREDTQYF
TGTGCCAGCATTGACCCACGGGGAAGGGAGGATACGCAGTATTTT
>.|.|TRBJ1-6|TRBV28
CASSLQDPPLHF
TGTGCCAGCAGTTTGCAAGACCCACCCCTCCACTTT
>TRBD2|.|TRBJ2-1|TRBV5-1
CASSWRLAGGLGDNEQFF
TGCGCCAGCAGCTGGAGACTAGCGGGGGGCCTAGGGGACAATGAGCAGTTCTTC
>.|.|TRBJ1-1|TRBV5-1
CASSVENTEAFF
TGCGCCAGCAGCGTCGAGAACACTGAAGCTTTCTTT
>.|medium-sized|TRBJ2-2|TRBV3-1/TRBV3-2
CASSQGLGGFTGELFF
TGTGCCAGCAGCCAAGGACTAGGAGGTTTCACCGGGGAGCTGTTTTTT
>TRBD1|.|TRBJ1-6|TRBV6-6
CANRGNSPLHF
TGTGCCAACAGGGGAAATTCACCCCTCCACTTT
>TRBD1|.|TRBJ2-3|TRBV3-1/TRBV3-2
CASSKTGGSDTQYF
TGTGCCAGCAGCAAGACAGGGGGCTCAGATACGCAGTATTTT
>.|few|TRBJ2-1|TRBV7-2
CASSFQGYNEQFF
TGTGCCAGCAGCTTTCAGGGGTACAATGAGCAGTTCTTC
>.|once|TRBJ1-1|TRBV6-5
CASSYDLRNTEAFF
TGTGCCAGCAGTTACGACCTCAGGAACACTGAAGCTTTCTTT
>TRBD1|.|TRBJ2-3|TRBV28
CASSLGGAGGMDTQYF
TGTGCCAGCAGTTTAGGGGGCGCAGGGGGCATGGATACGCAGTATTTT
>TRBD1|.|TRBJ1-1|TRBV18
CASSLTPGQGAEAFF
TGTGCCAGCTCCCTCACTCCGGGACAGGGGGCTGAAGCTTTCTTT
>.|.|TRBJ1-5|TRBV6-5
CASGGGNQPQHF
TGTGCCAGCGGGGGGGGAAATCAGCCCCAGCATTTT
>.|.|TRBJ2-2|TRBV6-5
CASSGSNTGELFF
TGTGCCTCATCAGGGTCGAACACCGGGGAGCTGTTTTTT
>.|.|TRBJ1-2|TRBV7-9
CASSLGTAYGYTF
TGTGCCAGCAGCCTAGGGACGGCCTATGGCTACACCTTC
>.|.|TRBJ1-3|TRBV7-9
CASSLAQGGRHGSGNTIYF
TGTGCCAGCAGCTTAGCGCAAGGCGGCCGCCACGGCTCTGGAAACACCATATATTTT
>TRBD1|.|TRBJ1-1|TRBV19
CASSPSDRGNTEAFF
TGTGCCAGTAGCCCCTCTGACAGGGGGAACACTGAAGCTTTCTTT
>TRBD1|.|TRBJ2-7|TRBV24-1
CATSDPGQGRDEQYF
TGTGCCACCAGTGATCCGGGACAGGGGAGGGACGAGCAGTACTTC
>.|.|TRBJ2-1|TRBV19
CASSIGGRGHEQFF
TGTGCCAGTAGTATAGGAGGCAGGGGTCATGAGCAGTTCTTC
>.|.|TRBJ1-2|TRBV4-2
CASSRDDLTANYGYTF
TGTGCCAGCAGCCGAGACGACCTTACGGCGAACTATGGCTACACCTTC
>TRBD1|.|TRBJ2-7|TRBV6-1
CASSEAQWDSASYEQYF
TGTGCCAGCAGTGAAGCCCAGTGGGACAGCGCTTCCTACGAGCAGTACTTC
>.|.|TRBJ1-1|TRBV3-1/TRBV3-2
CASSRGGGLSGTEAFF
TGTGCCAGCAGCCGAGGAGGTGGGCTGTCGGGCACTGAAGCTTTCTTT
>.|few|TRBJ1-5|TRBV10-2
CASSRSTGGEAQHF
TGCGCCAGCAGTCGATCGACTGGCGGGGAAGCCCAGCATTTT
>.|.|TRBJ2-3|TRBV18
CASSPGSGDTQYF
TGTGCCAGCTCACCGGGGAGTGGGGATACGCAGTATTTT
>TRBD1|.|TRBJ1-6|TRBV6-2/TRBV6-3
CASSLGGANSPLHF
TGTGCCAGCAGTTTAGGGGGCGCGAATTCACCCCTCCACTTT
>TRBD1|.|TRBJ2-1|TRBV5-8
CASSFADRGNEQFF
TGTGCCAGCAGCTTTGCGGACAGGGGCAATGAGCAGTTCTTC
>TRBD1|.|TRBJ2-3|TRBV29-1
CSVGVGQGWTDTQYF
TGCAGCGTTGGCGTGGGACAGGGGTGGACAGATACGCAGTATTTT
>.|.|TRBJ1-1|TRBV3-1/TRBV3-2
CASSQMLGADTEAFF
TGTGCCAGCAGCCAAATGTTGGGGGCGGACACTGAAGCTTTCTTT
>.|.|TRBJ1-4|TRBV2
CASNGLGGEKLFF
TGTGCCAGCAACGGGCTAGGCGGCGAAAAACTGTTTTTT